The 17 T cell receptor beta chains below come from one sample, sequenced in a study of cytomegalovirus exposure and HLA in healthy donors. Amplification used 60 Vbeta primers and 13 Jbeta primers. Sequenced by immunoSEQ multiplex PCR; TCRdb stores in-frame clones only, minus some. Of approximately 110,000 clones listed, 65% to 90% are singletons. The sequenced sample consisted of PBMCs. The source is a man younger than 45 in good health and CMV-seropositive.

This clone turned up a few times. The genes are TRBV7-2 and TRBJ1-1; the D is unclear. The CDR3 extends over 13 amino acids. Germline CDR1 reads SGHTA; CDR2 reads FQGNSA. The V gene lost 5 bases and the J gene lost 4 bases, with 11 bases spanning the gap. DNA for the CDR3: TGTGCCAGCAGCCCCCCCGTCGGCACTGAAGCTTTCTTT. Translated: CASSPPVGTEAFF.

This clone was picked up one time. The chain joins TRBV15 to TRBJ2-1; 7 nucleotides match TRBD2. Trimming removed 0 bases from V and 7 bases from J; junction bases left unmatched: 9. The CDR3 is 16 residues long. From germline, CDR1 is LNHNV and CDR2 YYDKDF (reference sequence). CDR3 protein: CATSRDWQGGSNEQFF. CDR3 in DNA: TGTGCCACCAGCAGAGATTGGCAGGGCGGGAGTAATGAGCAGTTCTTC.

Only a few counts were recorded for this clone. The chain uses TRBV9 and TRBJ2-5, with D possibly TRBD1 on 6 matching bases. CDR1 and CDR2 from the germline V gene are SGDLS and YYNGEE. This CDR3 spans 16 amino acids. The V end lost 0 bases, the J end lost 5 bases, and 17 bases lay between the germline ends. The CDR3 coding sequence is TGTGCCAGCAGCGTAGCTACGTGGGGCCAGGGGGAGACCCAGTACTTC. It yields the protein CASSVATWGQGETQYF.

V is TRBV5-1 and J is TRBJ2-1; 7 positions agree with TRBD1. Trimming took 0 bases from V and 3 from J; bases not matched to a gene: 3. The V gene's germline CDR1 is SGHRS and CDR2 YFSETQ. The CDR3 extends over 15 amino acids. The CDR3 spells CASSLGTGNYNEQFF. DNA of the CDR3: TGCGCCAGCAGCTTGGGGACAGGTAACTACAATGAGCAGTTCTTC.

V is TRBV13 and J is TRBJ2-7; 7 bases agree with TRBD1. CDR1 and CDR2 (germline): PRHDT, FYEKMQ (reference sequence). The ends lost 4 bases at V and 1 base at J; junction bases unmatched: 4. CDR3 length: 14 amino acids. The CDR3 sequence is CASSSRDRSYEQYF. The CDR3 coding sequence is TGTGCCAGCAGCTCCCGGGACAGATCCTACGAGCAGTACTTC.

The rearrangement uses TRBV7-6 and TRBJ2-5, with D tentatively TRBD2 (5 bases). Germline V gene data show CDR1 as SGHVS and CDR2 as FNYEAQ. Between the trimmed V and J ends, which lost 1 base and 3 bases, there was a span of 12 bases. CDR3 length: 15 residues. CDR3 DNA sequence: TGTGCCAGCAGCTTAGGGGAGTTATTAAAAGAGACCCAGTACTTC. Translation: CASSLGELLKETQYF.

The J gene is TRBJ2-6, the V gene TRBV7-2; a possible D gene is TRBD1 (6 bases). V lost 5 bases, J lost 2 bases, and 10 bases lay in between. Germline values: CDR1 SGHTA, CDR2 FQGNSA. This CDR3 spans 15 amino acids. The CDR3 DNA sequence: TGTGCCAGCAGCGATCCAGGGGCTGGGGCCAACGTCCTGACTTTC. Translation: CASSDPGAGANVLTF.

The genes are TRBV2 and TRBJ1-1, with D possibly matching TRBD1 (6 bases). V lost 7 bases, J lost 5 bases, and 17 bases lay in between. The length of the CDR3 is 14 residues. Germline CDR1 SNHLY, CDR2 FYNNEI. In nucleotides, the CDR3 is TGTGCCAGCATGGGGCGGGGGCGAGGGACTGAAGCTTTCTTT. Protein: CASMGRGRGTEAFF.

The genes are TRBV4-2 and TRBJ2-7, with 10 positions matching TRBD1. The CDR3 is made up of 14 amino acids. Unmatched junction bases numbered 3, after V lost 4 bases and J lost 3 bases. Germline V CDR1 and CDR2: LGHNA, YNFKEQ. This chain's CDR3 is CASSPGTGVYEQYF. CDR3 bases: TGTGCCAGCAGCCCCGGGACAGGGGTCTACGAGCAGTACTTC.

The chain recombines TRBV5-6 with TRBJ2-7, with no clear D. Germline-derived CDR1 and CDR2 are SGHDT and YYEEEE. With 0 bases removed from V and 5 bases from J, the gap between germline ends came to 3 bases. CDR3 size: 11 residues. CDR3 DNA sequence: TGTGCCAGCAGCTTGGGAGACGAGCAGTACTTC. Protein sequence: CASSLGDEQYF. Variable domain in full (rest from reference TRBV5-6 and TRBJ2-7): DAGVTQSPTHLIKTRGQQVTLRCSPKSGHDTVSWYQQALGQGPQFIFQYYEEEERQRGNFPDRFSGHQFPNYSSELNVNALLLGDSALYLCASSLGDEQYFGPGTRLTVT.

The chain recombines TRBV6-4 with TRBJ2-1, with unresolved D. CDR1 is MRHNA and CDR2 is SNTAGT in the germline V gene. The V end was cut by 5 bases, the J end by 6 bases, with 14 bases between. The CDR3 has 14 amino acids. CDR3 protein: CASSIQAFTNEQFF. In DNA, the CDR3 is TGTGCCAGCAGTATCCAGGCCTTTACCAATGAGCAGTTCTTC.

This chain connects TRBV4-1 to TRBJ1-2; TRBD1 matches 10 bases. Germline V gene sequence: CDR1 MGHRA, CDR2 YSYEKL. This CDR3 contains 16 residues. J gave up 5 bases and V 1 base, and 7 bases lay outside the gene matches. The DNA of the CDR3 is TGCGCCAGCAGCCAAGGACAGGGGGCTCTAGGGTATGGCTACACCTTC. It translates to CASSQGQGALGYGYTF.

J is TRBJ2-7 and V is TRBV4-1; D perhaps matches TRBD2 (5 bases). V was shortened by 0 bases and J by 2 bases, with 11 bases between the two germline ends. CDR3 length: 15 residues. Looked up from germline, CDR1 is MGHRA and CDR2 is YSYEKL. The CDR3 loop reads CASSQEGAGPYEQYF. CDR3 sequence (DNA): TGCGCCAGCAGCCAAGAGGGAGCCGGCCCCTACGAGCAGTACTTC.

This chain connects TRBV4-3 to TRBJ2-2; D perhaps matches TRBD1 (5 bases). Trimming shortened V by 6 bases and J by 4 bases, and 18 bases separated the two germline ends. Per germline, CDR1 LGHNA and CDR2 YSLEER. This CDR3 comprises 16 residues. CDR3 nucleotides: TGCGCCAGCAGGCTTAAGACAGAGCTCAGCACCGGGGAGCTGTTTTTT. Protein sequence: CASRLKTELSTGELFF.

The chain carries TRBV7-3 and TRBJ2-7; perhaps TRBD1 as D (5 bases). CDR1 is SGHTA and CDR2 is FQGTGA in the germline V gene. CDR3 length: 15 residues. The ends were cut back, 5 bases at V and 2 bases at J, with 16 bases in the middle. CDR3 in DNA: TGTGCCAGCAGCGTAGGGGCAGGGTCCCCCTACGAGCAGTACTTC. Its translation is CASSVGAGSPYEQYF. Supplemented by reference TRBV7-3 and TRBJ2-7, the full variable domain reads GAGVSQTPSNKVTEKGKYVELRCDPISGHTALYWYRQSLGQGPEFLIYFQGTGAADDSGLPNDRFFAVRPEGSVSTLKIQRTERGDSAVYLCASSVGAGSPYEQYFGPGTRLTVT.

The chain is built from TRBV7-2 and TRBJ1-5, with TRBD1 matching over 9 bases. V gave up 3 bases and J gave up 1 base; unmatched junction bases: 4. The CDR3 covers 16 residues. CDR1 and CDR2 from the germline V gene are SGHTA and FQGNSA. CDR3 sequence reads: CASSFTGGRSNQPQHF. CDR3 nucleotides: TGTGCCAGCAGCTTTACAGGGGGCAGGAGCAATCAGCCCCAGCATTTT.

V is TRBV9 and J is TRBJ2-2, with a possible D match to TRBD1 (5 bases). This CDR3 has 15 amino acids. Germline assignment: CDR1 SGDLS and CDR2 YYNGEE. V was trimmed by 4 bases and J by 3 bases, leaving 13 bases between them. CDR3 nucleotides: TGTGCCAGCAGCCCCCCCCAGGGTTACACCGGGGAGCTGTTTTTT. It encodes CASSPPQGYTGELFF.